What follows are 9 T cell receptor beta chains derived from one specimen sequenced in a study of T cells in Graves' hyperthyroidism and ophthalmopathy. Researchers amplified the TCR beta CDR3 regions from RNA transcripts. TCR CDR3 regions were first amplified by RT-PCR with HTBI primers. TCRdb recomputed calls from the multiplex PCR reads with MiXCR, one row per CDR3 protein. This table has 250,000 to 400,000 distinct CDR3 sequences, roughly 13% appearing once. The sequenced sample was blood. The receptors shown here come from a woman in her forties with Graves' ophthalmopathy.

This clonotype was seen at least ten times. This CDR3 reads CASSPISGGSYEQYF. In DNA, the CDR3 is TGTGCCAGCAGCCCGATTAGCGGGGGAAGCTACGAGCAGTACTTC. The chain is built from TRBV7-8 and TRBJ2-7, with 9 positions matching TRBD2. The trim removed 5 bases at V and 3 bases at J, leaving 8 bases unmatched. The CDR3 extends over 15 amino acids. The germline gives CDR1 SGHVS, CDR2 FQNEAQ.

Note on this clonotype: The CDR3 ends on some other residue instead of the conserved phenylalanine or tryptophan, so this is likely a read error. The CDR3 is CASNGSWNTEAFL. In DNA form, the CDR3 reads TGTGCCAGCAACGGATCCTGGAACACTGAAGCTTTCCTT. The J gene is TRBJ1-1, the V gene TRBV6-4; unclear D gene. This CDR3 comprises 13 residues. Germline assignment: CDR1 MRHNA and CDR2 SNTAGT. Trimming left V 7 bases short and J 1 base short, with 10 bases between.

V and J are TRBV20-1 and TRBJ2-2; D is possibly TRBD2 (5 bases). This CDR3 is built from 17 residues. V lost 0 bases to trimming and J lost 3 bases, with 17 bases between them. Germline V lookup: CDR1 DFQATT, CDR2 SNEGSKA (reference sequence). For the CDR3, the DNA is TGCAGTGCTAGAGAGACGACCGCGGGCGGGTACACCGGGGAGCTGTTTTTT. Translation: CSARETTAGGYTGELFF.

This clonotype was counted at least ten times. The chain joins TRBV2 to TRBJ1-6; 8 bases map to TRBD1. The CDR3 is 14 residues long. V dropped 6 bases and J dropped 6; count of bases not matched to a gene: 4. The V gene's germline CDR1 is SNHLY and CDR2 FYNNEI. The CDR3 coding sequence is TGTGCCAGCAGCGCCGGACAGGGTAATTCACCCCTCCACTTT. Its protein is CASSAGQGNSPLHF.

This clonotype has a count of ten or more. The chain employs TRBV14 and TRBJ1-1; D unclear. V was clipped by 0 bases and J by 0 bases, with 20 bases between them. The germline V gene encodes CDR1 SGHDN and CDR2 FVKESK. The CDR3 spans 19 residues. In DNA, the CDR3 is TGTGCCAGCAGCCAAGATCTTGATCCACTCAGACTGATGAACACTGAAGCTTTCTTT. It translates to CASSQDLDPLRLMNTEAFF.

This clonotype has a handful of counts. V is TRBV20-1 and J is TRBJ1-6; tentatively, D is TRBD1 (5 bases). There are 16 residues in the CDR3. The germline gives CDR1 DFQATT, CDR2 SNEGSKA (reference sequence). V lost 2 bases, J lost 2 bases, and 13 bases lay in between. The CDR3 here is CSARKPGNAYNSPLHF. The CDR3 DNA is TGCAGTGCTAGAAAACCAGGGAACGCCTATAATTCACCCCTCCACTTT.

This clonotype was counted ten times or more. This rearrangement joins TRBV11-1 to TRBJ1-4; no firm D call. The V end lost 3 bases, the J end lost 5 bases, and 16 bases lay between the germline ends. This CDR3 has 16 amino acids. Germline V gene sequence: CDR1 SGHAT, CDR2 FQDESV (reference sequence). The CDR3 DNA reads TGTGCCAGCAGCTTCTCTGCGGTCGGACCAAATGAAAAACTGTTTTTT. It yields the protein CASSFSAVGPNEKLFF.

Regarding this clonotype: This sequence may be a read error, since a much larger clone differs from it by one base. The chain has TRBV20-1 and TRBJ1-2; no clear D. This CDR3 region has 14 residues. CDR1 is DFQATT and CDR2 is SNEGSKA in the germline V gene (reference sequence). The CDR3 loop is CSATLGGEGYSYTF. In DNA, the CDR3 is TGCAGTGCTACCCTGGGTGGGGAGGGCTATAGCTACACCTTC.

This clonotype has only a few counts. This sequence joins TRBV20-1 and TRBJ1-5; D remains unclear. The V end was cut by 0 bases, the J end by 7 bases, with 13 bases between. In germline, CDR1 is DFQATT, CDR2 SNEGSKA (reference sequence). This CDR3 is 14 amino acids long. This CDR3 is CSARDGRRAQPQHF. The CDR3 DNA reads TGCAGTGCTAGAGATGGTCGAAGGGCCCAGCCCCAGCATTTT.